This TCR beta chain originates from a study of CD8 T cell repertoires and HIV-1 epitope variants. Turning to the study itself: Twenty-five autologous and known Gag and Nef epitope variant peptides each stimulated T cells separately. Epitopes were three Gag families plus Nef HW9 and YT9. IL-2, IL-7 and IL-15 were added on days 3 and 7 of roughly nine-day cultures. The study, taken as a whole, reports: Nef KF9 drew four or five clonotypes and HW9 one, without TAALDMSHF responses.

This CDR3 contains 18 residues. Germline V gene lookup returns CDR1 SGHTA and CDR2 FQGNSA. V shed 3 bases and J 9 bases; nucleotides not matched to a gene: 13. Data came from immunoSEQ multiplex PCR; TCRdb stores just in-frame clones and leaves some out. The sample lists 4,500 to 6,500 clones; roughly 65% were seen once. A remark on this clone: Its antigen is unidentified.

The rearrangement links TRBV7-2 to TRBJ2-1; 14 bases are a match to TRBD2. Sequencing input: cultured CD8+ T cells derived from PBMCs. The clonotype comes from a male donor with HIV. The CDR3 DNA sequence: TGTGCCAGCAGCTTTTTCCGTACCGGACTAGCGGGAGGAAGTGAGCAGTTCTTC. Translation: CASSFFRTGLAGGSEQFF. Looking up the rest from reference TRBV7-2 and TRBJ2-1 gives the full variable domain: GAGVSQSPSNKVTEKGKDVELRCDPISGHTALYWYRQSLGQGLEFLIYFQGNSAPDKSGLPSDRFSAERTGGSVSTLTIQRTQQEDSAVYLCASSFFRTGLAGGSEQFFGPGTRLTVL.